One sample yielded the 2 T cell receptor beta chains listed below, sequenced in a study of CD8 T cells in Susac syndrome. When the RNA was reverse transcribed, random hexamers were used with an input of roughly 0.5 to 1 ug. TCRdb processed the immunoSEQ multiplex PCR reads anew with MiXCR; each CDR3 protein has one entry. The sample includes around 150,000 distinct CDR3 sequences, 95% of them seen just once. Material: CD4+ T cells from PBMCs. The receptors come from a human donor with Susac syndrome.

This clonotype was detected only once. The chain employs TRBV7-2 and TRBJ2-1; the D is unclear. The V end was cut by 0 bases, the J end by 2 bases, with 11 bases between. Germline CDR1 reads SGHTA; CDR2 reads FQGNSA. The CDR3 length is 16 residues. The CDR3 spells CASSLAGMGTYNEQFF. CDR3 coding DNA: TGTGCCAGCAGCTTAGCAGGGATGGGCACCTACAATGAGCAGTTCTTC.

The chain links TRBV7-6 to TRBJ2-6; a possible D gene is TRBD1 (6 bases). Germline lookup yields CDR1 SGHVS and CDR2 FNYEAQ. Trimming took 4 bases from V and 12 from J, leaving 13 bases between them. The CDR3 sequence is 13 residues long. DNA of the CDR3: TGTGCCAGCAGCTCCAGACAGGACCCCGTCCTGACTTTC. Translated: CASSSRQDPVLTF. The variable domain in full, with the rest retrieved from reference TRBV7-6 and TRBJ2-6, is GAGVSQSPRYKVTKRGQDVALRCDPISGHVSLYWYRQALGQGPEFLTYFNYEAQQDKSGLPNDRFSAERPEGSISTLTIQRTEQRDSAMYRCASSSRQDPVLTFGAGSRLTVL.